The entry below describes one TCR beta chain. This specimen comes from a study of shared clonotypes between healthy human individuals. The assay was immunoSEQ multiplex PCR, and TCRdb's table has in-frame clones only and misses some. The repertoire holds some 660,000 clones, 73% seen once, with around 1.8% in the top ten. The sample comprised memory CD4+ T cells sorted from blood. Sample subset: CD45RA-negative fraction. The sequence came from a woman aged 25 to 39 in good health.

The CDR3 is CASARGGTLGEAFF. The DNA of the CDR3 is TGTGCCAGCGCGCGGGGGGGGACCTTGGGTGAAGCTTTCTTT. The chain recombines TRBV6-6 with TRBJ1-1, with TRBD1 as a possible D gene (5 bases). This CDR3 spans 14 amino acids. In germline, CDR1 is MNHNY, CDR2 SVGAGI (reference sequence). Trimming removed 8 bases from V and 7 bases from J, with 20 bases in between.